Below, 20 T cell receptor beta chains from the same sample are listed, as sequenced in a study of blood T cells in healthy people across ages. Then a second PCR, running about 6 to 11 cycles, was carried out with a sample-barcoded 5' primer and a J-beta primer mix. TCRdb re-analysed the 5' RACE reads in MiXCR, keeping a single row per CDR3 protein. The repertoire includes fewer than 750,000 distinct CDR3 sequences, approximately 52% of them detected once, and about 13% sits in the top ten. Material: blood. The source is an elderly woman in good health.

CDR3 coding DNA: TGCAGTGCAGATGGTGAGACAGGGGATGAGCAGTTCTTC. It yields the protein CSADGETGDEQFF. The genes are TRBV20-1 and TRBJ2-1; 8 bases map to TRBD1. CDR3 length equals 13 residues. CDR1 DFQATT and CDR2 SNEGSKA come from the germline V gene (reference sequence). The J segment lost 8 bases and the V segment lost 6 bases, leaving 9 bases of the junction unmatched.

Turning to this clonotype: This may be a read error, as it is one base from a much larger clone. J is TRBJ2-3 and V is TRBV12-3 or TRBV12-4; D is perhaps TRBD1 (6 bases). The V end lost 5 bases, the J end lost 2 bases, and 20 bases lay between the germline ends. The length of the CDR3 is 17 residues. DNA for the CDR3: TGTGCCAGCAGTCTCCTTAAATCCACAGGGAACACAGATACGCAGTATTTT. It translates to CASSLLKSTGNTDTQYF.

V is TRBV14 and J is TRBJ2-2, with no clear D. V was cut by 1 base and J by 1 base, with 13 bases left in between. The CDR3 contains 17 residues. Germline V CDR1 and CDR2: SGHDN, FVKESK. Written as DNA, the CDR3 is TGTGCCAGCAGCCAAGGGGTATCTAGTCGGAACACCGGGGAGCTGTTTTTT. Translating it yields CASSQGVSSRNTGELFF. Full variable domain (remainder filled in from reference TRBV14 and TRBJ2-2): EAGVTQFPSHSVIEKGQTVTLRCDPISGHDNLYWYRRVMGKEIKFLLHFVKESKQDESGMPNNRFLAERTGGTYSTLKVQPAELEDSGVYFCASSQGVSSRNTGELFFGEGSRLTVL.

Only a few counts were recorded for this clonotype. A much larger clone lies a single base off, so this may be a read error. The CDR3 is CAGSESLAGGLRTYNEQFF. CDR3 coding DNA: TGTGCCGGCAGTGAATCCCTAGCGGGAGGGCTACGGACCTACAATGAGCAGTTCTTC. The chain uses TRBV25-1 and TRBJ2-1; TRBD2 matches 12 bases. This CDR3 region has 19 residues. CDR1 and CDR2 (germline): MGHDK, SYGVNS. The full variable domain, with the rest looked up from reference TRBV25-1 and TRBJ2-1, is EADIYQTPRYLVIGTGKKITLECSQTMGHDKMYWYQQDPGMELHLIHYSYGVNSTEKGDLSSESTVSRIRTEHFPLTLESARPSHTSQYLCAGSESLAGGLRTYNEQFFGPGTRLTVL.

A single count supports this clonotype. The chain combines TRBV12-3 or TRBV12-4 with TRBJ2-2, with 8 bases lining up with TRBD1. The CDR3 runs to 15 residues. V shed 5 bases and J 2 bases; nucleotides not matched to a gene: 4. The chain's CDR3 is CASSQGAPNTGELFF. In DNA, the CDR3 is TGTGCCAGCAGTCAGGGGGCCCCTAACACCGGGGAGCTGTTTTTT.

The rearrangement links TRBV10-3 to TRBJ1-5; 9 bases are a match to TRBD1. CDR1 is ENHRY, CDR2 SYGVKD, per germline. The trim removed 10 bases at V and 4 bases at J, leaving 11 bases unmatched. CDR3 length: 15 amino acids. The CDR3 spells CATEAGQGKNQPQHF. The DNA of the CDR3 is TGTGCCACCGAGGCGGGACAGGGAAAGAATCAGCCCCAGCATTTT.

This clonotype was counted at least ten times. The chain joins TRBV10-2 to TRBJ2-3; TRBD1 matches 9 bases. Germline values: CDR1 WSHSY, CDR2 SAAADI. V lost 6 bases to trimming and J lost 5 bases; unmatched junction nucleotides: 9. The CDR3 consists of 15 residues. CDR3 sequence: CASRDGTGRGDTQYF. The CDR3 DNA is TGCGCCAGCAGAGACGGGACAGGGAGGGGAGATACGCAGTATTTT.

This clonotype was recorded many times. As DNA, the CDR3 is TGTGCCAGCAGCTTGGGGCACTCCTACGAGCAGTACTTC. This sequence encodes CASSLGHSYEQYF. The chain recombines TRBV5-4 with TRBJ2-7; D is ambiguous. Trimming cost V 0 bases and J 0 bases, with 4 bases left between them. CDR1 is SGHNT, CDR2 YYREEE, per germline (reference sequence). The CDR3 totals 13 residues.

This clonotype showed up many times. The rearrangement links TRBV20-1 to TRBJ2-5, with 8 bases fitting TRBD2. Germline CDR1 reads DFQATT; CDR2 reads SNEGSKA (reference sequence). This CDR3 is 13 amino acids long. This CDR3 is CTGGPYTQETQYF. The CDR3 DNA is TGCACGGGAGGGCCCTACACTCAAGAGACCCAGTACTTC.

This chain uses TRBV4-1 with TRBJ1-6; TRBD1 matches 10 bases. J lost 8 bases, V lost 3 bases, and 13 bases had no gene match. CDR3 length: 18 amino acids. Germline-derived CDR1 and CDR2 are MGHRA and YSYEKL. DNA for the CDR3: TGCGCCAGCAGCCATAAAGGGACAGGGGCGATACAAGATTCACCCCTCCACTTT. Encoded protein: CASSHKGTGAIQDSPLHF.

V gene TRBV28 combines with J gene TRBJ2-1; no definite D call. The CDR3 spans 15 residues. The V end was cut by 5 bases, the J end by 0 bases, with 11 bases between. Germline V CDR1 and CDR2: MDHEN, SYDVKM. CDR3 sequence: CASSLTFSSYNEQFF. In nucleotides, the CDR3 is TGTGCCAGCAGTCTTACTTTTAGCTCCTACAATGAGCAGTTCTTC. Together with reference TRBV28 and TRBJ2-1, the CDR3 gives the full variable domain: DVKVTQSSRYLVKRTGEKVFLECVQDMDHENMFWYRQDPGLGLRLIYFSYDVKMKEKGDIPEGYSVSREKKERFSLILESASTNQTSMYLCASSLTFSSYNEQFFGPGTRLTVL.

About this clonotype itself: A much larger clonotype is one base distant, so this may be a read error. The rearrangement joins TRBV5-1 to TRBJ2-1, with unresolved D. The CDR3 is 12 residues long. Germline V gene data show CDR1 as SGHRS and CDR2 as YFSETQ. Trimming pared 6 bases from V and 8 bases from J, leaving 12 bases between. CDR3 nucleotides: TGCGCCAGCAACTCGCTAGGAGATGAGCAGTTCTTC. Its translation is CASNSLGDEQFF. The full variable domain, rest sourced from reference TRBV5-1 and TRBJ2-1, is KAGVTQTPRYLIKTRGQQVTLSCSPISGHRSVSWYQQTPGQGLQFLFEYFSETQRNKGNFPGRFSGRQFSNSRSEMNVSTLELGDSALYLCASNSLGDEQFFGPGTRLTVL.

This clonotype came up many times. V gene TRBV29-1 combines with J gene TRBJ2-1, with 12 bases aligning to TRBD2. V lost 7 bases, J lost 7 bases, and 17 bases stayed unmatched. Germline CDR1 is SQVTM and CDR2 is ANQGSEA. CDR3 length: 17 amino acids. CDR3 loop: CSASGRASDRLINEQFF. The CDR3 DNA reads TGCAGCGCTAGCGGGAGGGCCAGTGATCGCTTGATTAATGAGCAGTTCTTC.

This clonotype was observed many times. The chain uses TRBV7-3 and TRBJ2-5; TRBD1 might be the D (6 bases). The CDR3 covers 15 residues. Trimming took off 1 base at V and 5 bases at J, with 14 bases between the two ends. Germline assignment: CDR1 SGHTA and CDR2 FQGTGA. Here the CDR3 DNA reads TGTGCCAGCAGCTTAATCGCAGGGGCAATGGAGACCCAGTACTTC. This codes for CASSLIAGAMETQYF. Supplemented by reference TRBV7-3 and TRBJ2-5, the full variable domain reads GAGVSQTPSNKVTEKGKYVELRCDPISGHTALYWYRQSLGQGPEFLIYFQGTGAADDSGLPNDRFFAVRPEGSVSTLKIQRTERGDSAVYLCASSLIAGAMETQYFGPGTRLLVL.

V usage is TRBV27 and J usage is TRBJ1-1; a possible D gene is TRBD1 (6 bases). Per the germline V gene, CDR1 is MNHEY and CDR2 is SMNVEV (reference sequence). CDR3 length: 16 amino acids. Trimming cost V 2 bases and J 5 bases, with 18 bases left between them. Written as DNA, the CDR3 is TGTGCCAGCAGTTTAGTGGGGGCCTTCCCCCGGACTGAAGCTTTCTTT. It translates to CASSLVGAFPRTEAFF.

This clonotype was found many times. This chain joins TRBV20-1 and TRBJ1-5; TRBD1 matches 9 bases. Per germline, CDR1 DFQATT and CDR2 SNEGSKA (reference sequence). With V trimmed by 5 bases and J by 2 bases, 10 bases remained unmatched. The CDR3 runs to 16 residues. CDR3 sequence: CSAVRRGQGGNQPQHF. In DNA, the CDR3 is TGCAGTGCTGTCAGGCGGGGACAGGGTGGCAATCAGCCCCAGCATTTT.

The V and J genes are TRBV4-3 and TRBJ1-2, with 9 bases that match TRBD1. The germline V gene has CDR1 LGHNA and CDR2 YSLEER. V gave up 1 base and J gave up 4 bases; unmatched junction bases: 4. The CDR3 extends over 15 amino acids. CDR3 DNA: TGCGCCAGCAGCCAAGTGAGGGACAGGGCCTATGGCTACACCTTC. Translating it yields CASSQVRDRAYGYTF.

This clonotype has more than one count but fewer than ten. This chain connects TRBV29-1 to TRBJ2-5; TRBD2 matches 7 bases. The CDR3 spans 12 residues. Trimming cost V 6 bases and J 5 bases; bases outside gene matches: 6. In germline, CDR1 is SQVTM, CDR2 ANQGSEA. This chain's CDR3 is CSVRMGGETQYF. CDR3 bases: TGCAGCGTCCGAATGGGGGGGGAGACCCAGTACTTC.

In regard to this clonotype: A much larger clone sits a single nucleotide away, making a read error possible. V gene TRBV2 combines with J gene TRBJ2-5; D gene uncertain. Germline CDR1 is SNHLY and CDR2 is FYNNEI. V shed 7 bases and J shed 0 bases, with 6 bases lying between them. The CDR3 covers 12 residues. CDR3: CASNLHQETQYF. CDR3 bases: TGTGCCAGCAACCTGCACCAAGAGACCCAGTACTTC.

This sequence joins TRBV28 and TRBJ2-4; no clear D gene. Deletions cut 6 bases from V and 0 bases from J, with 9 bases between. The germline gives CDR1 MDHEN, CDR2 SYDVKM. This CDR3 has 14 amino acids. The CDR3: CASSSTLAKNIQYF. The CDR3 DNA reads as TGTGCCAGCAGCTCTACTCTAGCCAAAAACATTCAGTACTTC.